This TCR beta chain was sequenced during a study of blood T cells in healthy people across ages. It was with a sample-barcoded 5' primer and a J-beta primer mix that a second PCR of about 6 to 12 cycles was run. TCRdb re-derived calls from the 5' RACE reads in MiXCR, one entry per CDR3 protein. The repertoire holds more than 1,000,000 distinct CDR3 sequences, with about 23% as singletons. These data also featured in a second study, about T cells of mothers and their children.

Sequencing input: blood. The clonotype was recovered from a girl aged 2 to 9 in good health.

CDR3 nucleotide sequence: TGTGCCAGCAGCTTAGGGGGGGGGAACCGTCAAGAGACCCAGTACTTC. Amino acid sequence: CASSLGGGNRQETQYF. J is TRBJ2-5 and V is TRBV7-6; 7 bases fit TRBD2. The CDR3 loop spans 16 amino acids. Germline V gene data show CDR1 as SGHVS and CDR2 as FNYEAQ. Losses at the gene ends were 1 base for V and 2 bases for J; bases not matched to a gene: 7.